This T cell receptor (beta chain) was sequenced during a study of cytomegalovirus exposure and HLA in healthy donors. Study as a whole: Early released data had around 88 million unique TCRs, all coming from HLA-typed donors. Whole-study results and caveats: Rarity characterized most TCR sequences, yet some public TCRs appeared in many donors. Links to common viral pathogens appeared, in a later analysis, for several of the most significant clusters.

In the PCR, 60 Vbeta and 13 Jbeta primers were used. The method was immunoSEQ multiplex PCR; TCRdb's version includes in-frame clones alone and lacks a portion of them. The table lists over 110,000 clones, over 75% of them singletons. Turning to this clone: The antigen is undetermined.

CDR1 and CDR2 from the germline V gene are MNHEY and SMNVEV (reference sequence). CDR3 length equals 16 residues. V was clipped by 2 bases and J by 1 base; unmatched bases: 4. Sampled while nominally healthy, donors likely had unrecorded immune exposures. Sequences were obtained from PBMCs. The rearrangement joins TRBV27 to TRBJ2-5; 10 bases are a match to TRBD2. This sequence originates from a male donor in good health and CMV-seronegative. DNA of the CDR3: TGTGCCAGCAGTTTACTGGGACTAGCGCGCCAAGAGACCCAGTACTTC. Its translation: CASSLLGLARQETQYF.